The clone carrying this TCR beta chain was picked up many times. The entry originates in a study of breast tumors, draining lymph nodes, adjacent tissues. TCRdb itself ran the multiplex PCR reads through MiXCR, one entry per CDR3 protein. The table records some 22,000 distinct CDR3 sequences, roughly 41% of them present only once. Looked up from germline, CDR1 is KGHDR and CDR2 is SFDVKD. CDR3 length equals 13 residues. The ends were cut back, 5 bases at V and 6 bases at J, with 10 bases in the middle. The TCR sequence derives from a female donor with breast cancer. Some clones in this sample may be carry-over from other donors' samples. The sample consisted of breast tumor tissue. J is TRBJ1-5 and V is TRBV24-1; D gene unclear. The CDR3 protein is CATSASGLQPQHF. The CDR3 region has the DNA TGTGCCACCAGTGCCTCCGGCCTTCAGCCCCAGCATTTT.